The rows below give T cell receptor beta chains drawn from one sample of a study of vaccination effects on CD4 cells after COVID-19. Profiled with immunoSEQ multiplex PCR; TCRdb holds only in-frame clones, not every one. The data show tens of thousands of clones, around 73% seen once. For these TCRs, the target antigens are not known. The specimen comprised CD4+ T cells from PBMCs cultured without peptide, sampled after COVID-19 vaccination. The source is a human donor who received a COVID-19 vaccine. Both conserved end residues are part of each CDR3. A D gene is named only where the DNA matches it firmly. The size entry is marked missing in some rows and otherwise reads once, few, many or a size class.

clone size | J gene | V gene | D gene | CDR3 DNA | CDR3 protein
- | TRBJ2-1 | TRBV15 | - | TGTGCCACCAGCAGAGCCGCCGAGGGATTTGAGCAGTTCTTC | CATSRAAEGFEQFF
- | TRBJ1-2 | TRBV3-1/TRBV3-2 | - | TGTGCCAGCAGCCAAGACGGGATCGGCGGCTACACCTTC | CASSQDGIGGYTF
- | TRBJ1-1 | TRBV18 | TRBD1 | TGTGCCAGCTCACCCGGACAGGGAGGCGGATTTGAAGCTTTCTTT | CASSPGQGGGFEAFF
few | TRBJ1-1 | TRBV19 | TRBD1 | TGTGCCAGTAATGACAGGGCCATGAACACTGAAGCTTTCTTT | CASNDRAMNTEAFF
once | TRBJ2-2 | TRBV9 | - | TGTGCCAGCAGCGTAAGGCGTAACACCGGGGAGCTGTTTTTT | CASSVRRNTGELFF
few | TRBJ2-1 | TRBV5-1 | TRBD2 | TGCGCCAGCAGCTTGGTAGGGGGACTAGCGGGGTTTCATGAGCAGTTCTTC | CASSLVGGLAGFHEQFF
once | TRBJ2-5 | TRBV3-1/TRBV3-2 | TRBD2 | TGTGCCAGCAGCCGCGATTTTAGCGGGGAGACCCAGTACTTC | CASSRDFSGETQYF
- | TRBJ1-3 | TRBV19 | TRBD1 | TGTGCCAGTAGGGACAGGGCTGCGGGAAACACCATATATTTT | CASRDRAAGNTIYF
- | TRBJ1-3 | TRBV7-2 | - | TGTGCCAGCAGCCAGGATGCAAACACCATATATTTT | CASSQDANTIYF
- | TRBJ1-5 | TRBV6-1 | - | TGTGCCAGCAGTGAACACGGGAGCAATCAGCCCCAGCATTTT | CASSEHGSNQPQHF
- | TRBJ2-1 | TRBV2 | TRBD2 | TGTGCCAGCAAGGGCGGGGGGGACAATGAGCAGTTCTTC | CASKGGGDNEQFF